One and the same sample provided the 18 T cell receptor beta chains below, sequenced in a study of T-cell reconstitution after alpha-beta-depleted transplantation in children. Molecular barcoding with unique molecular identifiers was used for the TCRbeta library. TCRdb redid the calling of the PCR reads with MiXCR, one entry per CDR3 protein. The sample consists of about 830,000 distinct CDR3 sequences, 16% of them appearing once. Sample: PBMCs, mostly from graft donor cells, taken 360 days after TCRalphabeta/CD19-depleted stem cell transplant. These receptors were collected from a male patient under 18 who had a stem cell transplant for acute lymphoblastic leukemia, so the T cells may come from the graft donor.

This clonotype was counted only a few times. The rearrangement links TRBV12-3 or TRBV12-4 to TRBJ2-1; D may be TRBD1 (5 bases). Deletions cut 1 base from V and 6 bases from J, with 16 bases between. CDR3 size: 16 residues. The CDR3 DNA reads TGTGCCAGCAGTTTAGAGTACAGGATACACCCCAATGAGCAGTTCTTC. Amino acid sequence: CASSLEYRIHPNEQFF.

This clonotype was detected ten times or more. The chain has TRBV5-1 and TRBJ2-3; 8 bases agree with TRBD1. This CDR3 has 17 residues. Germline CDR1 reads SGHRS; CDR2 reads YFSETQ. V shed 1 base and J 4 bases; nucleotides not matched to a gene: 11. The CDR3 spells CASSLSLPTGVADTQYF. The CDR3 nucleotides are TGCGCCAGCAGCTTGTCCCTCCCGACAGGGGTCGCAGATACGCAGTATTTT.

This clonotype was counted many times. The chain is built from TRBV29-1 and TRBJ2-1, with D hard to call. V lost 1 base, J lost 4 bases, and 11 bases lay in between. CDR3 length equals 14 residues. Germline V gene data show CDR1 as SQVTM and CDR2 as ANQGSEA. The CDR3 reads CSVEGVRVYNEQFF. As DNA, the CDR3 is TGCAGCGTTGAAGGGGTACGGGTTTACAATGAGCAGTTCTTC.

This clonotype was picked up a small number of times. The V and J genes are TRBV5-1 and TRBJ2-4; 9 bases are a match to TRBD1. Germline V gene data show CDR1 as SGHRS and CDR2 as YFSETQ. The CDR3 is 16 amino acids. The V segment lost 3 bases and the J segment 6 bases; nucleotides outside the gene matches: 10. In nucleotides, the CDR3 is TGCGCCAGCAGCTGGGGGATAGGACAGGGGCCAAACATTCAGTACTTC. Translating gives CASSWGIGQGPNIQYF. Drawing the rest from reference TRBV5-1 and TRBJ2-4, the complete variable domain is KAGVTQTPRYLIKTRGQQVTLSCSPISGHRSVSWYQQTPGQGLQFLFEYFSETQRNKGNFPGRFSGRQFSNSRSEMNVSTLELGDSALYLCASSWGIGQGPNIQYFGAGTRLSVL.

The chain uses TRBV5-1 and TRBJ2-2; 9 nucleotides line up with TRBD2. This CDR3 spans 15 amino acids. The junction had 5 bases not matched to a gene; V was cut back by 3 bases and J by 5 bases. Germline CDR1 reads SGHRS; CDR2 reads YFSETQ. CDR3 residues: CASSYLTSGTGELFF. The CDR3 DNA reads TGCGCCAGCAGCTATTTGACTAGCGGAACCGGGGAGCTGTTTTTT.

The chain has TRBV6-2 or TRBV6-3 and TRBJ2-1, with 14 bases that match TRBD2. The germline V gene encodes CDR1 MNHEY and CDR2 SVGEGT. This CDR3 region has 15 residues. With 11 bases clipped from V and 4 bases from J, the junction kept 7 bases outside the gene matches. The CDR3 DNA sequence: TGTGCCGGTGGACTAGCGGGAGGCGGGTACAATGAGCAGTTCTTC. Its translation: CAGGLAGGGYNEQFF.

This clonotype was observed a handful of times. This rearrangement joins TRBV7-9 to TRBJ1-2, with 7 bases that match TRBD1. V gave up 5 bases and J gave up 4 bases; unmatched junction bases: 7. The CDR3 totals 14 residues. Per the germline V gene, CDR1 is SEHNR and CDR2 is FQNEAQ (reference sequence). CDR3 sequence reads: CASSDKGGLYGYTF. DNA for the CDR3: TGTGCCAGCAGCGATAAAGGGGGCCTCTATGGCTACACCTTC. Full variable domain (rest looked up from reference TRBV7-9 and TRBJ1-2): DTGVSQNPRHKITKRGQNVTFRCDPISEHNRLYWYRQTLGQGPEFLTYFQNEAQLEKSRLLSDRFSAERPKGSFSTLEIQRTEQGDSAMYLCASSDKGGLYGYTFGSGTRLTVV.

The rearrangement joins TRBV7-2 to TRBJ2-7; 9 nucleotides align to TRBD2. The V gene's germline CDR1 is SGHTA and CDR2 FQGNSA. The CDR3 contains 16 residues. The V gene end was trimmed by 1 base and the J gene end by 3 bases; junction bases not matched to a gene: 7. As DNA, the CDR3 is TGTGCCAGCAGCTTAGGAGTGAGTAGCGGGAGCTACGAGCAGTACTTC. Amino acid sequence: CASSLGVSSGSYEQYF.

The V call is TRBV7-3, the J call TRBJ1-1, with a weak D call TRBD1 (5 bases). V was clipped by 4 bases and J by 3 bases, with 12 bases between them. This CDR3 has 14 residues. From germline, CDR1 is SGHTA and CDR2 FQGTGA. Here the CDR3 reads CASSSRVGDTEAFF. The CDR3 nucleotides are TGTGCCAGCAGCTCCAGGGTGGGGGACACTGAAGCTTTCTTT. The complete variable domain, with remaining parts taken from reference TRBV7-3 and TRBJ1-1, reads GAGVSQTPSNKVTEKGKYVELRCDPISGHTALYWYRQSLGQGPEFLIYFQGTGAADDSGLPNDRFFAVRPEGSVSTLKIQRTERGDSAVYLCASSSRVGDTEAFFGQGTRLTVV.

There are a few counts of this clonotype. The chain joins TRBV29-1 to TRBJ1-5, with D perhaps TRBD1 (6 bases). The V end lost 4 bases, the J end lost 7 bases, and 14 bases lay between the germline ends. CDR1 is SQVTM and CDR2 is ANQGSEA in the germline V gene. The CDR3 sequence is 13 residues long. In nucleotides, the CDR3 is TGCAGCGTTGGTGAGGGGGGCGGCCAGCCCCAGCATTTT. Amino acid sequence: CSVGEGGGQPQHF.

The CDR3 coding sequence is TGCGCCAGCAGCGCTTCTAGAAACGAGCAGTACTTC. As protein: CASSASRNEQYF. The chain uses TRBV5-1 and TRBJ2-7; D is uncertain. V lost 4 bases, J lost 5 bases, and 10 bases lay in between. The CDR3 contains 12 residues. Germline CDR1 SGHRS, CDR2 YFSETQ.

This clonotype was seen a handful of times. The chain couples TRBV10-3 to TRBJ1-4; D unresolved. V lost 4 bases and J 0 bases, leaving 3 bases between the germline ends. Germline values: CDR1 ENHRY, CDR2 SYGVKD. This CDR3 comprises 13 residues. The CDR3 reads CAISVSTNEKLFF. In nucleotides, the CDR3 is TGTGCCATCAGTGTGTCAACTAATGAAAAACTGTTTTTT.

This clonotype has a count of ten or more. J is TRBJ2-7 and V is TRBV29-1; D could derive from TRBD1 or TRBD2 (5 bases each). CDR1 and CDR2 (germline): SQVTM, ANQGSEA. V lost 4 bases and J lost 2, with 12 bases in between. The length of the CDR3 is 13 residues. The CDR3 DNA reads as TGCAGCGTTGGGGGGATGGGGGCCTACGAGCAGTACTTC. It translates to CSVGGMGAYEQYF.

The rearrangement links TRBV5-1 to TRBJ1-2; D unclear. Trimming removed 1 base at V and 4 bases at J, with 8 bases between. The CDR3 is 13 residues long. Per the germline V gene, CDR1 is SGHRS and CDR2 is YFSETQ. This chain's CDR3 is CASSLTALYGYTF. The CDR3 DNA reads TGCGCCAGCAGCTTGACAGCCCTCTATGGCTACACCTTC.

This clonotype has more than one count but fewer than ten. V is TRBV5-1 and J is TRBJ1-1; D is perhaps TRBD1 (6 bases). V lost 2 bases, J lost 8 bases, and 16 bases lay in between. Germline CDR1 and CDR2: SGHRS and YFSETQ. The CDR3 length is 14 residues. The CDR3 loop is CASSFKGDYMEAFF. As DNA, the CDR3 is TGCGCCAGCAGCTTCAAGGGGGACTATATGGAAGCTTTCTTT. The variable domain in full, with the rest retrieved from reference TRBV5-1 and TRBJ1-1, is KAGVTQTPRYLIKTRGQQVTLSCSPISGHRSVSWYQQTPGQGLQFLFEYFSETQRNKGNFPGRFSGRQFSNSRSEMNVSTLELGDSALYLCASSFKGDYMEAFFGQGTRLTVV.

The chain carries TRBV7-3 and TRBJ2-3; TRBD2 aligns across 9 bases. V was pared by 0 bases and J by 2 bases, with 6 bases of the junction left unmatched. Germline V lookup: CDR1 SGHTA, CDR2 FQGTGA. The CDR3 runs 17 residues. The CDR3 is CASSLTRLAGLTDTQYF. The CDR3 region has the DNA TGTGCCAGCAGCTTAACACGGCTAGCGGGACTCACAGATACGCAGTATTTT.

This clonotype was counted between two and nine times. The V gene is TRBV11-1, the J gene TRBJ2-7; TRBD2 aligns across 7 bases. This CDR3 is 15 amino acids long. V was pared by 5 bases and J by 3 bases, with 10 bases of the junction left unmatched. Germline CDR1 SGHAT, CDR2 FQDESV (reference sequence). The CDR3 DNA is TGTGCCAGCAGCACCAAGAGGGAGGGAGGCTACGAGCAGTACTTC. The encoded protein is CASSTKREGGYEQYF.

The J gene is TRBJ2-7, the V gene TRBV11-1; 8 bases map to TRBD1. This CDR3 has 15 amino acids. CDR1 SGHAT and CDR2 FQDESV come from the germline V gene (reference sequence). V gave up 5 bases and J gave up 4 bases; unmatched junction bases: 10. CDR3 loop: CASSAGQGILYEQYF. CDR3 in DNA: TGTGCCAGCAGCGCTGGACAGGGAATATTGTACGAGCAGTACTTC.